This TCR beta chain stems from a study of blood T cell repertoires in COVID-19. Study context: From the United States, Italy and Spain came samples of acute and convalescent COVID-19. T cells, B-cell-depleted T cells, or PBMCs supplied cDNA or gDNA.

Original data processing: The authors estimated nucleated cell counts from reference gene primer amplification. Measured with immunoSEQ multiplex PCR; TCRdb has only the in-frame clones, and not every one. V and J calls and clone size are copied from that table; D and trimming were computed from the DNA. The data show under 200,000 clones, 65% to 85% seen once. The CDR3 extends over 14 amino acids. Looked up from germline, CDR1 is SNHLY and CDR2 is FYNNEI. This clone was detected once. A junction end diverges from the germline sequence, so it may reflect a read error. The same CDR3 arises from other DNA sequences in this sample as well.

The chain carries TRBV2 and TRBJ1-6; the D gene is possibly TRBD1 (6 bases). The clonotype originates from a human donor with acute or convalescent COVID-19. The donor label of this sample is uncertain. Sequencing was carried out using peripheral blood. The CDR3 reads CASNRRQVNSPLHF. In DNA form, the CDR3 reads TGTGCCTCCAACCGGAGACAGGTCAATTCACCTCTCCACTTT.